These 28 T cell receptor beta chains were sequenced from one sample in a study of blood T cells in healthy people across ages. Combining a sample-barcoded 5' primer with a J-beta primer mix, a second PCR ran for 7 to 11 cycles. Each CDR3 protein is one row after TCRdb ran MiXCR on the 5' RACE reads. The sample yields approximately 350,000 distinct CDR3 sequences, approximately 52% seen once. The specimen was blood. The source of these receptors is a man aged 55 to 69 in good health.

Regarding this clonotype: A single base separates this from a much larger clone, so it may be a read error. The genes are TRBV29-1 and TRBJ2-3; 9 bases are shared with TRBD2. This CDR3 contains 13 residues. V trimming: 7 bases; J trimming: 5 bases; junction bases outside the gene matches: 7. CDR1 SQVTM and CDR2 ANQGSEA come from the germline V gene. The DNA of the CDR3 is TGCAGCGCCGGGACTAGCAGGAGAGATACGCAGTATTTT. Its translation is CSAGTSRRDTQYF.

This clonotype was observed a few times. This chain connects TRBV20-1 to TRBJ2-4; TRBD1 aligns across 9 bases. V shed 6 bases, J shed 13 bases, and the junction held 10 bases outside the gene matches. The V gene's germline CDR1 is DFQATT and CDR2 SNEGSKA (reference sequence). CDR3 size: 12 residues. The CDR3, as DNA: TGCAGTGCCTTGGACAGGGGATGGGAGCAGTACTTC. It codes for CSALDRGWEQYF.

This clonotype was recorded once. The rearrangement joins TRBV20-1 to TRBJ2-7; 8 bases align to TRBD1. From germline, CDR1 is DFQATT and CDR2 SNEGSKA (reference sequence). Unmatched junction bases numbered 5, after V lost 3 bases and J lost 4 bases. The CDR3 is made up of 13 amino acids. The CDR3 coding sequence is TGCAGTGCTAGGGGCAGGGGGCGGTACGAGCAGTACTTC. Its translation is CSARGRGRYEQYF.

This clonotype was counted only a few times. This sequence joins TRBV12-3 or TRBV12-4 and TRBJ2-3; D not certain. V was clipped by 7 bases and J by 2 bases, with 13 bases between them. The CDR3 runs 14 residues. Here the CDR3 reads CASTLAVNTDTQYF. CDR3 nucleotide sequence: TGTGCCAGCACCCTCGCGGTAAACACAGATACGCAGTATTTT.

The chain recombines TRBV5-4 with TRBJ1-6; the D gene is possibly TRBD1 (6 bases). The CDR3 runs to 12 residues. Germline CDR1 and CDR2: SGHNT and YYREEE (reference sequence). The ends were cut back, 2 bases at V and 9 bases at J, with 6 bases in the middle. The CDR3 bases are TGTGCCAGCAGCTTCAGGGGTTCACCCCTCCACTTT. Translated: CASSFRGSPLHF. Full variable domain (rest looked up from reference TRBV5-4 and TRBJ1-6): ETGVTQSPTHLIKTRGQQVTLRCSSQSGHNTVSWYQQALGQGPQFIFQYYREEENGRGNFPPRFSGLQFPNYSSELNVNALELDDSALYLCASSFRGSPLHFGNGTRLTVT.

The V call is TRBV13, the J call TRBJ2-4; 9 bases match TRBD1. Trimming removed 1 base from V and 1 base from J; junction bases left unmatched: 5. CDR3 length: 17 residues. Germline V CDR1 and CDR2: PRHDT, FYEKMQ (reference sequence). The CDR3 DNA follows: TGTGCCAGCAGCTTAGCCCGGACAGGGGTTGCCAAAAACATTCAGTACTTC. Amino acid sequence: CASSLARTGVAKNIQYF.

This rearrangement joins TRBV2 to TRBJ2-4, with 7 positions matching TRBD1. The J call is doubtful: the DNA matches TRBJ2-7 better. The CDR3 has 12 amino acids. The germline V gene has CDR1 SNHLY and CDR2 FYNNEI. The DNA for the CDR3 is TGTGCCACTTGGACAGGTACCTACGAGCAGTACTTC. This translates into CATWTGTYEQYF.

The chain couples TRBV5-1 to TRBJ1-5; D uncertain. The germline CDR1 and CDR2 sequences are SGHRS and YFSETQ. Trimming took 4 bases from V and 4 from J, leaving 9 bases between them. The CDR3 has 13 residues. CDR3 DNA: TGCGCCAGCAGCCTGGAAACAAATCAGCCCCAGCATTTT. Translated, it gives CASSLETNQPQHF.

The V and J genes are TRBV4-3 and TRBJ2-5; D not certain. With the DNA end fitting TRBJ2-7 better, the J assignment may be wrong. CDR3 length: 13 residues. The germline CDR1 and CDR2 sequences are LGHNA and YSLEER. The CDR3 nucleotides are TGCGCCAGCAGCCAAGTACGGAACTACGAGCAGTACTTC. This encodes CASSQVRNYEQYF.

The chain recombines TRBV24-1 with TRBJ2-3, with 7 nucleotides matching TRBD2. Germline V gene lookup returns CDR1 KGHDR and CDR2 SFDVKD. CDR3 length: 15 amino acids. The V gene end was trimmed by 3 bases and the J gene end by 6 bases; junction bases not matched to a gene: 8. This CDR3 reads CATSDTVTSKDTQYF. The CDR3 DNA sequence: TGTGCCACCAGTGATACCGTGACTAGCAAGGATACGCAGTATTTT.

The chain is built from TRBV3-1 and TRBJ2-7; maybe TRBD2 (5 bases). Germline values: CDR1 LGHDT, CDR2 YNNKEL (reference sequence). The length of the CDR3 is 12 residues. Trimming took 4 bases from V and 2 from J, leaving 6 bases between them. The CDR3 loop reads CASSRSAYEQYF. The CDR3 bases are TGTGCCAGCAGCCGTAGCGCCTACGAGCAGTACTTC.

The chain is built from TRBV19 and TRBJ1-4; D is unresolved. V lost 4 bases to trimming and J lost 8 bases, with 11 bases between them. This CDR3 is built from 13 residues. Germline values: CDR1 LNHDA, CDR2 SQIVND (reference sequence). The CDR3 region is CASSRMKLEKLFF. CDR3 nucleotide sequence: TGTGCCAGTAGTAGAATGAAGTTGGAAAAACTGTTTTTT.

V and J are TRBV4-1 and TRBJ1-2, with a tentative D call TRBD1 (6 bases). Germline loops: CDR1 MGHRA, CDR2 YSYEKL. The CDR3 has 14 amino acids. V gave up 5 bases and J gave up 8 bases, with 18 bases separating them. The CDR3 DNA follows: TGCGCCAGCAGCTCCCCGGGTGGGGGGCGAGGCTACACCTTC. It specifies CASSSPGGGRGYTF.

The chain is built from TRBV15 and TRBJ2-5, with D uncertain. V dropped 0 bases and J dropped 2 bases, with 7 bases sitting between them. CDR3 size: 14 residues. Germline lookup yields CDR1 LNHNV and CDR2 YYDKDF (reference sequence). The CDR3 coding sequence is TGTGCCACCAGCAGAGACGTTTATCAAGAGACCCAGTACTTC. It yields the protein CATSRDVYQETQYF.

The chain is built from TRBV20-1 and TRBJ1-1, with TRBD1 as a possible D gene (6 bases). The germline gives CDR1 DFQATT, CDR2 SNEGSKA (reference sequence). Trimming took 6 bases from V and 1 from J, leaving 9 bases between them. This CDR3 has 12 amino acids. The CDR3 DNA reads as TGCAGTGCCAGGGGACCGAACACTGAAGCTTTCTTT. This codes for CSARGPNTEAFF.

The V and J genes are TRBV4-3 and TRBJ2-5; TRBD1 aligns across 7 bases. The CDR3 length is 18 residues. The V segment lost 0 bases and the J segment 11 bases; nucleotides outside the gene matches: 21. Germline V gene sequence: CDR1 LGHNA, CDR2 YSLEER. CDR3 sequence reads: CASSQDAVTPTGSNEQYF. DNA for the CDR3: TGCGCCAGCAGCCAAGACGCGGTAACCCCGACAGGGAGCAATGAGCAGTACTTC.

In this sample, this clonotype turned up a few times. The chain combines TRBV29-1 with TRBJ2-1, with TRBD2 identical over 12 bases. The junction had 11 bases not matched to a gene; V was cut back by 4 bases and J by 10 bases. Looked up from germline, CDR1 is SQVTM and CDR2 is ANQGSEA. The CDR3 length is 15 residues. CDR3 sequence reads: CSVGLWASGGGEQFF. In DNA form, the CDR3 reads TGCAGCGTTGGCCTCTGGGCTAGCGGGGGGGGAGAGCAGTTCTTC.

The J gene is TRBJ2-1, the V gene TRBV7-9; 7 bases are a match to TRBD1. Losses at the gene ends were 5 bases for V and 6 bases for J; bases not matched to a gene: 4. This CDR3 has 13 amino acids. Germline V CDR1 and CDR2: SEHNR, FQNEAQ (reference sequence). CDR3 region: CASSRGDSNEQFF. DNA of the CDR3: TGTGCCAGCAGCCGAGGGGACAGCAATGAGCAGTTCTTC.

In its sample, this clonotype was seen once. The chain is built from TRBV27 and TRBJ2-3; TRBD2 agrees at 13 bases. V dropped 5 bases and J dropped 6; count of bases not matched to a gene: 14. Per the germline V gene, CDR1 is MNHEY and CDR2 is SMNVEV (reference sequence). This CDR3 is 18 amino acids long. CDR3 sequence (DNA): TGTGCCAGCAGTGCCCCGGGACTAGCGGGGTCCCCCGGGGATACGCAGTATTTT. Amino acids: CASSAPGLAGSPGDTQYF.

This clonotype has a count of ten or more. The V and J genes are TRBV5-1 and TRBJ1-2; 10 bases align to TRBD1. Unmatched junction bases numbered 8, after V lost 1 base and J lost 8 bases. The germline V gene has CDR1 SGHRS and CDR2 YFSETQ. This CDR3 spans 15 amino acids. The CDR3 is CASSLTLGQGRGYTF. Written as DNA, the CDR3 is TGCGCCAGCAGCTTGACCTTGGGACAGGGGAGAGGCTACACCTTC.

The chain joins TRBV6-2 or TRBV6-3 to TRBJ1-4; D remains unclear. This CDR3 is 14 amino acids long. Germline values: CDR1 MNHEY, CDR2 SVGEGT. V was clipped by 6 bases and J by 7 bases, with 15 bases between them. This chain's CDR3 is CASRTIGGLEKLFF. CDR3 in DNA: TGTGCCAGCAGGACGATCGGAGGGCTTGAAAAACTGTTTTTT.

This clonotype occurred many times. V is TRBV29-1 and J is TRBJ2-1; weak D call: TRBD1 (5 bases). Trimming took off 3 bases at V and 9 bases at J, with 12 bases between the two ends. Germline V gene data show CDR1 as SQVTM and CDR2 as ANQGSEA. The CDR3 contains 12 residues. For the CDR3, the DNA is TGCAGCGTTGAGCCAGACAGAACTGAGCAGTTCTTC. Protein: CSVEPDRTEQFF.

This chain links TRBV6-2 or TRBV6-3 with TRBJ2-3; D is uncertain. V was shortened by 0 bases and J by 3 bases, with 7 bases between the two germline ends. The germline CDR1 and CDR2 sequences are MNHEY and SVGEGT. There are 14 residues in the CDR3. The CDR3: CASSYSTWTDTQYF. The CDR3 bases are TGTGCCAGCAGTTACTCGACTTGGACAGATACGCAGTATTTT.

This clonotype was detected only a few times. CDR3 sequence reads: CASSLLGAQGYTF. The CDR3 DNA reads TGTGCCAGCAGCTTACTGGGGGCGCAGGGCTACACCTTC. The chain combines TRBV13 with TRBJ1-2, with D perhaps TRBD1 (6 bases). Germline loops: CDR1 PRHDT, CDR2 FYEKMQ (reference sequence). V was pared by 2 bases and J by 8 bases, with 12 bases between. This CDR3 contains 13 residues.

As concerns this clonotype: A read error is possible here, since a much larger clone lies one base away. The genes are TRBV24-1 and TRBJ2-5, with 7 bases lining up with TRBD1. The V gene's germline CDR1 is KGHDR and CDR2 SFDVKD. The CDR3 runs 13 residues. J was trimmed by 1 base and V by 7 bases; bases with no gene match: 2. CDR3 loop: CATSRDSQETQYF. The CDR3 DNA reads as TGTGCCACCAGCCGGGACAGCCAAGAGACCCAGTACTTC.

This chain uses TRBV3-1 with TRBJ2-1; perhaps TRBD1 as D (5 bases). The J call may be faulty, since TRBJ2-7 better matches the DNA end. Germline V CDR1 and CDR2: LGHDT, YNNKEL (reference sequence). This CDR3 has 16 amino acids. CDR3 sequence: CASSQAIGQGDNEQYF. CDR3 DNA sequence: TGTGCCAGCAGCCAAGCGATAGGCCAGGGTGACAATGAGCAGTACTTC.

The chain employs TRBV3-1 and TRBJ1-4; the D gene is possibly TRBD1 (6 bases). CDR1 LGHDT and CDR2 YNNKEL come from the germline V gene (reference sequence). This CDR3 comprises 15 residues. V was trimmed by 6 bases and J by 1 base, leaving 12 bases between them. The CDR3 coding sequence is TGTGCCAGCAGGCGCAGGGGTGTAACTAATGAAAAACTGTTTTTT. It translates to CASRRRGVTNEKLFF.

The chain links TRBV29-1 to TRBJ2-1; 9 nucleotides match TRBD2. Germline V gene data show CDR1 as SQVTM and CDR2 as ANQGSEA. V shed 3 bases, J shed 7 bases, and the junction held 13 bases outside the gene matches. The CDR3 sequence is 16 residues long. CDR3 protein: CSVDLAGSRGGNEQFF. Here the CDR3 DNA reads TGCAGCGTTGATCTAGCGGGGTCAAGAGGGGGGAATGAGCAGTTCTTC.